The 4 T cell receptor beta chains below come from one sample, sequenced in a study of blood T cell repertoires in COVID-19. Only in-frame clones appear in the TCRdb table, and some are missing; sequencing was by immunoSEQ multiplex PCR. The table lists about 180,000 clones, about 85% of them singletons, with 2.9% in the top ten. Sequenced material: peripheral blood. These receptors were collected from a woman aged 25 to 39 with active or convalescent COVID-19.

V usage is TRBV7-9 and J usage is TRBJ1-1; possible D gene TRBD1, 5 bases. The V end lost 2 bases, the J end lost 1 base, and 11 bases lay between the germline ends. Germline CDR1 SEHNR, CDR2 FQNEAQ (reference sequence). The CDR3 consists of 15 residues. CDR3 in amino acids: CASSLFGGSNTEAFF. The CDR3 coding sequence is TGTGCCAGCAGCTTATTCGGGGGTTCGAACACTGAAGCTTTCTTT.

The J gene is TRBJ2-5, the V gene TRBV7-2; maybe TRBD2 (5 bases). CDR3 length: 15 amino acids. The germline V and J ends were trimmed by 4 bases and 2 bases, with 14 bases remaining between them. The germline V gene encodes CDR1 SGHTA and CDR2 FQGNSA. The CDR3 here is CASSSPRREQETQYF. The CDR3 DNA reads as TGTGCCAGCAGCTCTCCTCGCCGGGAACAAGAGACCCAGTACTTC.

This clone has just a few counts. The chain joins TRBV15 to TRBJ2-1, with a weak D call TRBD2 (6 bases). Per germline, CDR1 LNHNV and CDR2 YYDKDF (reference sequence). V was trimmed by 9 bases and J by 8 bases, leaving 23 bases between them. The CDR3 totals 15 residues. The CDR3 protein is CATSPGTRTGDEQFF. DNA of the CDR3: TGTGCCACTAGCCCTGGGACTCGAACCGGGGATGAGCAGTTCTTC.

This clone is a singleton in its sample. The chain couples TRBV30 to TRBJ2-3; 11 nucleotides agree with TRBD2. The CDR3 spans 13 residues. Germline loops: CDR1 GTSNPN, CDR2 SVGIG (reference sequence). The J segment lost 4 bases and the V segment lost 3 bases, leaving 0 bases of the junction unmatched. CDR3 DNA: TGTGCCTGGAGACTAGCGGGGGCAGATACGCAGTATTTT. This translates into CAWRLAGADTQYF.